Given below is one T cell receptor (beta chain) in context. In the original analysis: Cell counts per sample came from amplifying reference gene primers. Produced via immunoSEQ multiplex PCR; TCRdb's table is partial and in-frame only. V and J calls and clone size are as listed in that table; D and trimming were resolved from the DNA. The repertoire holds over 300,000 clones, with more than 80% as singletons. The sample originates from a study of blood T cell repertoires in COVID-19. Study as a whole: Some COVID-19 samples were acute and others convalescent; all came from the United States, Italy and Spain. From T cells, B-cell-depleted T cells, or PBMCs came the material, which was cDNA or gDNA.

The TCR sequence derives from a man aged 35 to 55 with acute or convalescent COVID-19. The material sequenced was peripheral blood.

This CDR3 reads CASHPSGVTYEQYF. The CDR3 DNA sequence: TGTGCCAGTCATCCCTCAGGGGTCACCTACGAGCAGTACTTC. The chain is built from TRBV27 and TRBJ2-7; a weak D match, TRBD1 (6 bases). Germline V gene data show CDR1 as MNHEY and CDR2 as SMNVEV (reference sequence). Deletions cut 9 bases from V and 2 bases from J, with 17 bases between. The CDR3 spans 14 residues.